This is a list of T cell receptor beta chains from one sample in a study of CD8 T cells in ankylosing spondylitis. TCRdb ran MiXCR on the 5' RACE reads and lists one entry per CDR3 protein. The table records some 700,000 distinct CDR3 sequences, around a fifth of them present only once. Source material: blood, either unsorted or a sorted T cell fraction (not recorded which). The receptors were sampled from a male donor with ankylosing spondylitis. The CDR3 runs from the conserved cysteine through the conserved F or W. A D gene is named only where the DNA matches it firmly. Part of the rows lack a size; the others show once, few, many or a class for expanded clones.

D	V	size	J	DNA	CDR3
NA	TRBV12-3/TRBV12-4	NA	TRBJ2-3	TGTGCCAGCAGTCAAGCAGGGGTCCGAGGTACAGATACGCAGTATTTT	CASSQAGVRGTDTQYF
NA	TRBV5-1	NA	TRBJ2-2	TGCGCCAGCAGCTTTGGGCCGGGAAGTCGGGCCGGGGAGCTGTTTTTT	CASSFGPGSRAGELFF
NA	TRBV27	few	TRBJ2-3	TGTGCCAGCAGCTTAACAGGCCTTCTCACAGATACGCAGTATTTT	CASSLTGLLTDTQYF
NA	TRBV3-2	NA	TRBJ1-3	TGTGCCTGCAGCCGTCAGGGGGCGAGGACTCTCTCTGGAAACACCATATATTTT	CACSRQGARTLSGNTIYF
NA	TRBV5-1	NA	TRBJ1-2	TGCGCCAGCAGCCCAGACGGAAGCTATGGCTACACCTTC	CASSPDGSYGYTF
NA	TRBV2	NA	TRBJ1-1	TGTGCCAGCAGTGAGCTTGAAGCTTTCTTT	CASSELEAFF
NA	TRBV11-1	few	TRBJ2-7	TGTGCCAGCAGCTTAAGGGCCTTAAGCTCCTACGAGCAGTACTTC	CASSLRALSSYEQYF
NA	TRBV12-3/TRBV12-4	NA	TRBJ1-2	TGTGCCAGCAGTTCCAGGGGCGGCTACACCTTC	CASSSRGGYTF
TRBD1	TRBV5-1	NA	TRBJ1-2	TGCGCCAGCAGTCAAGGGGGCTCCCACTATGGCTACACCTTC	CASSQGGSHYGYTF
NA	TRBV29-1	many	TRBJ1-1	TGCAGCGTTGAAGGAAGGGGGTGGAACACTGAAGCTTTCTTT	CSVEGRGWNTEAFF
NA	TRBV20-1	NA	TRBJ1-2	TGCAGTGCAGGGGCAGGCACTTCGAACTATGGCTACACCTTC	CSAGAGTSNYGYTF
TRBD2	TRBV25-1	NA	TRBJ2-1	TGTGCCAGCACAGCGGGACTCCGCAATGAGCAGTTCTTC	CASTAGLRNEQFF
NA	TRBV3-1	NA	TRBJ1-1	TGTGCCAGCAGTCCCGTATCAGGGGCGTTGTGGACTGAAGCTTTCTTT	CASSPVSGALWTEAFF
TRBD1	TRBV3-1	few	TRBJ1-6	TGTGCCAGCAGCCAACGACAGGGAACTAATTCACCCCTCCACTTT	CASSQRQGTNSPLHF
TRBD1	TRBV27	NA	TRBJ1-2	TGTGCCAGCAGTGCCCTGACACAGGGGGCGAACTATGGCTACACCTTC	CASSALTQGANYGYTF
TRBD2	TRBV4-1	few	TRBJ2-2	TGCGCCAGCAGCCAGGGACTAGCGGGGGCGCTTTCGAACACCGGGGAGCTGTTTTTT	CASSQGLAGALSNTGELFF
NA	TRBV5-6	few	TRBJ2-7	TGTGCCAGCAGTTCGGGACCCCTCGAGCAGTACTTC	CASSSGPLEQYF
NA	TRBV20-1	NA	TRBJ1-2	TGCAGTGCTAAAACCACCCTGGGCAGGGAAATAGCTAACTATGGCTACACCTTC	CSAKTTLGREIANYGYTF
NA	TRBV29-1	few	TRBJ1-1	TGCAGCGTTGTGGCCCGGGGGGTGGGGACGGACACTGAAGCTTTCTTT	CSVVARGVGTDTEAFF
NA	TRBV7-2	NA	TRBJ1-6	TGTGCCAGCAGCTCCGTCGGGACGGCTAATTCACCCCTCCACTTT	CASSSVGTANSPLHF
TRBD1	TRBV9	few	TRBJ1-6	TGTGCCAGCAGCGCCGGGACAGGGGACGGATCACCCCTCCACTTT	CASSAGTGDGSPLHF
NA	TRBV6-5	NA	TRBJ1-5	TGTGCCAGCAGTCCCCGCGAAGGGCCCCAGCATTTT	CASSPREGPQHF
NA	TRBV6-5	few	TRBJ2-7	TGTGCCAGCAGTTATACCGGGTTACCTGACCACGAGCAGTACTTC	CASSYTGLPDHEQYF
NA	TRBV7-8	NA	TRBJ1-1	TGTGCCAGCAGCTTTAGTGTTACCACTGAAGCTTTCTTT	CASSFSVTTEAFF
TRBD2	TRBV28	many	TRBJ2-4	TGTGCCAGCAGTCCATCGACTAGCGGGAAAGGCAAAAACATTCAGTACTTC	CASSPSTSGKGKNIQYF
NA	TRBV29-1	NA	TRBJ2-7	TGCAGCGTCGCCGACATCTACGAGCAGTACTTC	CSVADIYEQYF
NA	TRBV7-8	NA	TRBJ2-1	TGTGCCAGCAGCCCTGAGCTCCTTTGCTCCTACAATGAGCAGTTCTTC	CASSPELLCSYNEQFF
NA	TRBV7-9	NA	TRBJ2-5	TGTGCCAGCAGCTTATCCCTAGCTGGATGGGAGACCCAGTACTTC	CASSLSLAGWETQYF
NA	TRBV7-9	NA	TRBJ1-3	TGTGCCAGCAGCTATGGACAGTCTGGAAACACCATATATTTT	CASSYGQSGNTIYF
NA	TRBV9	few	TRBJ2-1	TGTGCCAGCAGCGTAGATGTCGGGTACAATGAGCAGTTCTTC	CASSVDVGYNEQFF
TRBD2	TRBV15	once	TRBJ2-2	TGTGCCACCAGCAGAGTCGTACCTAGCGGGGGGAGAAGGAACACCGGGGAGCTGTTTTTT	CATSRVVPSGGRRNTGELFF
NA	TRBV9	NA	TRBJ2-5	TGTGCCAGCGATCGGACCGGAACTATCCAAGAGACCCAGTACTTC	CASDRTGTIQETQYF
TRBD1	TRBV13	few	TRBJ1-3	TGTGCCAGCAGCTATGGCCCCGGGACAGGGGGCTCTGGAAACACCATATATTTT	CASSYGPGTGGSGNTIYF
NA	TRBV5-5	NA	TRBJ2-1	TGTGCCAGCAGCTGGAGCAATTACTCAAACAATGAGCAGTTCTTC	CASSWSNYSNNEQFF
NA	TRBV5-6	NA	TRBJ2-5	TGTGCCAGCAGCCCTGGGAGACCCCAAGAGACCCAGTACTTC	CASSPGRPQETQYF
NA	TRBV12-3/TRBV12-4	many	TRBJ2-7	TGTGCCAGCAGTTTCCAGGGGTACGAGCAGTACTTC	CASSFQGYEQYF
TRBD1	TRBV3-1	NA	TRBJ2-7	TGTGCCAGCAGCCAGCTCGACAGGGCCTACGAGCAGTACTTC	CASSQLDRAYEQYF
NA	TRBV12-3/TRBV12-4	NA	TRBJ2-5	TGTGCCAGCACGGAAGGCGGGGGCGAGACCCAGTACTTC	CASTEGGGETQYF
NA	TRBV12-3/TRBV12-4	few	TRBJ1-5	TGTGCCAGCAGTCGGGGGGAACAGCCCCAGCATTTT	CASSRGEQPQHF
TRBD2	TRBV12-3/TRBV12-4	few	TRBJ2-1	TGTGCCAGCAGTTTGTTTCCTGGGACTAGACGTTTCATCTTCTACAATGAGCAGTTCTTC	CASSLFPGTRRFIFYNEQFF
NA	TRBV20-1	NA	TRBJ1-2	TGCAGTGCTAGACAGGGAGGTGGCTACACCTTC	CSARQGGGYTF
NA	TRBV12-3/TRBV12-4	NA	TRBJ1-5	TGTGCCAGCAGTTTCGTGGGAACGGGTCAGCCCCAGCATTTT	CASSFVGTGQPQHF
TRBD1	TRBV7-2	few	TRBJ1-2	TGTGCCAGCAGTTTACAGGGGGCAACCTATGGCTACACCTTC	CASSLQGATYGYTF
NA	TRBV6-2/TRBV6-3	NA	TRBJ2-3	TGTGCCACCCGGGACCGCTCCACAGATGCGCAGTATTTT	CATRDRSTDAQYF
TRBD2	TRBV7-8	few	TRBJ2-3	TGTGCCAGCAGCTCCCTGGGCGGGGGGCTCACAGATACGCAGTATTTT	CASSSLGGGLTDTQYF
NA	TRBV25-1	many	TRBJ1-6	TGTGCCAGCAGTGAATGGGGTTCACCCCTCCACTTT	CASSEWGSPLHF
TRBD1	TRBV5-1	NA	TRBJ2-1	TGCGCCAGCAGCCTAACAACCGGGACAGGGAACAATGAGCAGTTCTTC	CASSLTTGTGNNEQFF
NA	TRBV18	NA	TRBJ1-1	TGTGCCAGCTCACCCCCCTGGAACACTGAAGCTTTCTTT	CASSPPWNTEAFF
NA	TRBV4-3	few	TRBJ1-6	TGCGCCAGCAGCCAAGCTCGGGCAGGCGCTTATAATTCACCCCTCCACTTT	CASSQARAGAYNSPLHF
TRBD2	TRBV7-9	NA	TRBJ2-5	TGTGCCAGCACCGGGACTACCGTAGGGACCCAGTACTTC	CASTGTTVGTQYF
NA	TRBV7-9	many	TRBJ1-5	TGTGCCAGCAGCCTCAACAATCAGCCCCAGCATTTT	CASSLNNQPQHF
TRBD1	TRBV5-1	few	TRBJ1-1	TGCGCCAGCAGCTTACCAACAGGGACAGGCGACCGACGAGCTTTCTTT	CASSLPTGTGDRRAFF
NA	TRBV24-1	few	TRBJ2-2	TGTGCCACCAGTGATTTCCTTGGCGGGGAGCTGTTTTTT	CATSDFLGGELFF